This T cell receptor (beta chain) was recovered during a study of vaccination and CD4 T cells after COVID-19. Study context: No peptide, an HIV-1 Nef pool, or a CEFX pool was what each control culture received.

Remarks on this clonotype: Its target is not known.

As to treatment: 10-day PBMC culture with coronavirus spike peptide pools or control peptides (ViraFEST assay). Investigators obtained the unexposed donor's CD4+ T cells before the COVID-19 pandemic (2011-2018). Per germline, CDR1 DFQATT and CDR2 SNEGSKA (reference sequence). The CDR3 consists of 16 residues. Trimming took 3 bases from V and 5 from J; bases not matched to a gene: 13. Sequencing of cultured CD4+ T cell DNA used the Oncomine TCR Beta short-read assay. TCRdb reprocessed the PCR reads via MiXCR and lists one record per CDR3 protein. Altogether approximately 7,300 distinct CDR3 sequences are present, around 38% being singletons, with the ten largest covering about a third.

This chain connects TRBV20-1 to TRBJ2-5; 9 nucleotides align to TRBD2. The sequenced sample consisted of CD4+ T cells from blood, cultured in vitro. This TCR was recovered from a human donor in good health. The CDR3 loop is CSARRSSGIGLETQYF. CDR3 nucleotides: TGCAGTGCTAGGAGGTCTAGCGGGATTGGTTTGGAGACCCAGTACTTC.